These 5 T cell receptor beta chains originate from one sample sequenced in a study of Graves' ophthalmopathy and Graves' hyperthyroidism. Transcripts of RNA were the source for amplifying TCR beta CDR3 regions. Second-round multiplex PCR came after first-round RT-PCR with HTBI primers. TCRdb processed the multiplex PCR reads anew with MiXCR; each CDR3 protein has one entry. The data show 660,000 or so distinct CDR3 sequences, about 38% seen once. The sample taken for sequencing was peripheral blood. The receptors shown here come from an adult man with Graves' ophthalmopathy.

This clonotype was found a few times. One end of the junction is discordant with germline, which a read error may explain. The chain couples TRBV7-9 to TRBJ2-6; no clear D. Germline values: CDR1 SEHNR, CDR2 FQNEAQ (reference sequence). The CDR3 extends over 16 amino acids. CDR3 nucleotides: TGTGCCAGCAGCCCACGCGGTGCGACTGGAGCCAACGTCCTGACTTTC. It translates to CASSPRGATGANVLTF.

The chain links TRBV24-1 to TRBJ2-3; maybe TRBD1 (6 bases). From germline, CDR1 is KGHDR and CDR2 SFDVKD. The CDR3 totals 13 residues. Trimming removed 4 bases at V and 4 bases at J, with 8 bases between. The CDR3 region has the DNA TGTGCCACCAGTGACTCAGGGGCAGATACGCAGTATTTT. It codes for CATSDSGADTQYF.

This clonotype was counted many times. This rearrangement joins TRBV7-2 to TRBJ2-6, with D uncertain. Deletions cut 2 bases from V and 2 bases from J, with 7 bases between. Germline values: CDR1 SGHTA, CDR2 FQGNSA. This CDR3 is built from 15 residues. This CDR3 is CASSLLGAGANVLTF. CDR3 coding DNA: TGTGCCAGCAGCTTACTTGGGGCTGGGGCCAACGTCCTGACTTTC.

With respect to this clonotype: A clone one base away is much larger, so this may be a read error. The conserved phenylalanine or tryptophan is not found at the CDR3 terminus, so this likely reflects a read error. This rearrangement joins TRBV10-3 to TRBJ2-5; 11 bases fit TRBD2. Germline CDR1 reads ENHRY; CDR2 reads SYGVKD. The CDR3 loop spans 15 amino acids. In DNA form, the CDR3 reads TGTGCCAGCAGTGTTAGCGGGGGGGCACCAGAGACCCAGTACTAC. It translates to CASSVSGGAPETQYY.

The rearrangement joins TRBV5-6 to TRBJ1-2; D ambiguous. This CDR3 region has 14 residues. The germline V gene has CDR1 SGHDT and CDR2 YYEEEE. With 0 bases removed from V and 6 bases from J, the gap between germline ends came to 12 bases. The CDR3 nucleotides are TGTGCCAGCAGCTTGGGCCCGGGTGTGGATGGCTACACCTTC. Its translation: CASSLGPGVDGYTF.